The 32 T cell receptor beta chains listed next were all sequenced from one sample in a study of blood T cells in healthy people across ages. With a J-beta primer mix and a sample-barcoded 5' primer, a second PCR ran roughly 6 to 11 cycles. TCRdb reprocessed the 5' RACE reads via MiXCR and lists one record per CDR3 protein. The table shows roughly 550,000 distinct CDR3 sequences, with 24% occurring only once. This sample also belongs to another study, concerning T cells of mothers and their children.

Source material: blood. These receptors all stem from a boy aged 10-17 years in good health.

As to this clonotype: One end of the junction does not line up with germline, which may come from a read error. The rearrangement joins TRBV4-2 to TRBJ1-3, with unresolved D. CDR3 length: 13 residues. Germline CDR1 is LGHNA and CDR2 is YNFKEQ. The CDR3 is CASSQDRNVRVDF. DNA for the CDR3: TGTGCCAGCAGCCAAGATCGAAATGTGAGGGTTGATTTT.

The chain employs TRBV12-3 or TRBV12-4 and TRBJ1-6; perhaps TRBD1 as D (5 bases). V was cut by 3 bases and J by 7 bases, with 10 bases left in between. The CDR3 contains 14 residues. As DNA, the CDR3 is TGTGCCAGCAGTTTGAACAGGTTGAATTCACCCCTCCACTTT. Translation: CASSLNRLNSPLHF.

The CDR3 loop reads CSVELLGDTQYF. The CDR3 DNA follows: TGCAGCGTTGAACTGCTGGGTGATACGCAGTATTTT. The genes are TRBV29-1 and TRBJ2-3; D is unclear. Germline values: CDR1 SQVTM, CDR2 ANQGSEA. The CDR3 totals 12 residues. V dropped 2 bases and J dropped 6 bases, with 9 bases sitting between them.

V gene TRBV7-3 combines with J gene TRBJ2-1, with D uncertain. V was pared by 3 bases and J by 0 bases, with 9 bases between. The germline gives CDR1 SGHTA, CDR2 FQGTGA. The CDR3 spans 15 residues. CDR3 residues: CASSLQGNSYNEQFF. The CDR3 DNA sequence: TGTGCCAGCAGCTTGCAAGGAAACTCCTACAATGAGCAGTTCTTC.

This clonotype showed up just a few times. The CDR3 loop reads CASSAYRGRRYEQYF. The DNA for the CDR3 is TGTGCCAGCAGTGCGTACAGGGGGCGCCGCTACGAGCAGTACTTC. J is TRBJ2-7 and V is TRBV27; TRBD1 aligns across 9 bases. The V gene's germline CDR1 is MNHEY and CDR2 SMNVEV (reference sequence). V was pared by 5 bases and J by 3 bases, with 8 bases of the junction left unmatched. CDR3 length equals 15 residues.

The rearrangement joins TRBV7-2 to TRBJ1-1; the D is unclear. Trimming removed 3 bases from V and 1 base from J, with 12 bases in between. Per germline, CDR1 SGHTA and CDR2 FQGNSA. The CDR3 covers 15 residues. The CDR3 sequence: CASSFRGDKNTEAFF. The CDR3 DNA is TGTGCCAGCAGCTTTCGTGGAGATAAGAACACTGAAGCTTTCTTT.

The chain links TRBV27 to TRBJ2-1; TRBD1 aligns across 11 bases. The DNA end is more similar to TRBJ2-5, so the J call may be wrong. The germline gives CDR1 MNHEY, CDR2 SMNVEV (reference sequence). This CDR3 spans 14 amino acids. Written as DNA, the CDR3 is TGTGCCAGCAGTGGGACAGGGGGTGGAGAGACCCAGTACTTC. This translates into CASSGTGGGETQYF.

This clonotype was seen a handful of times. The gene calls are TRBV11-2 and TRBJ2-3; D is uncertain. The CDR3 is made up of 14 amino acids. The ends were cut back, 3 bases at V and 3 bases at J, with 10 bases in the middle. The germline CDR1 and CDR2 sequences are SGHAT and FQNNGV. The CDR3 spells CASSLSPTTDTQYF. CDR3 coding DNA: TGTGCCAGCAGCTTGTCTCCTACTACAGATACGCAGTATTTT.

A few counts support this clonotype. The V gene is TRBV2, the J gene TRBJ2-6; the D gene is possibly TRBD1 (5 bases). This CDR3 contains 15 residues. Germline CDR1 is SNHLY and CDR2 is FYNNEI. V lost 6 bases, J lost 0 bases, and 9 bases lay in between. In nucleotides, the CDR3 is TGTGCCAGCAGGGGTACAGGCTCTGGGGCCAACGTCCTGACTTTC. It encodes CASRGTGSGANVLTF.

J is TRBJ2-1 and V is TRBV6-2 or TRBV6-3; D may be TRBD1 or TRBD2 (5 bases each). The CDR3 is made up of 18 amino acids. In germline, CDR1 is MNHEY, CDR2 SVGEGT. The V and J ends lost 2 bases and 3 bases respectively, with 20 bases between them. CDR3 sequence reads: CASSYVPGGESLYNEQFF. In DNA form, the CDR3 reads TGTGCCAGCAGTTACGTTCCTGGGGGAGAAAGCCTCTACAATGAGCAGTTCTTC.

V is TRBV5-4 and J is TRBJ1-2; D is undetermined. The CDR3 spans 12 residues. Germline lookup yields CDR1 SGHNT and CDR2 YYREEE (reference sequence). With 2 bases removed from V and 7 bases from J, the gap between germline ends came to 9 bases. The CDR3, as DNA: TGTGCCAGCAGCTTAACTTCCACTGGCTACACCTTC. It specifies CASSLTSTGYTF.

The genes are TRBV29-1 and TRBJ2-7; D may be TRBD2 (6 bases). The CDR3 is 12 residues long. The V gene lost 3 bases and the J gene lost 7 bases, with 13 bases spanning the gap. Per germline, CDR1 SQVTM and CDR2 ANQGSEA. The CDR3 loop is CSVDGGSGEQYF. The CDR3 region has the DNA TGCAGCGTTGACGGGGGTTCGGGGGAGCAGTACTTC.

The chain recombines TRBV7-9 with TRBJ2-2; 7 bases agree with TRBD2. J lost 4 bases, V lost 4 bases, and 9 bases had no gene match. This CDR3 comprises 16 residues. Germline CDR1 and CDR2: SEHNR and FQNEAQ (reference sequence). As DNA, the CDR3 is TGTGCCAGCAGCTACCGGAGCGGGGACGGCACCGGGGAGCTGTTTTTT. Translation gives CASSYRSGDGTGELFF.

This clonotype has a handful of counts. The chain couples TRBV6-1 to TRBJ2-7; no clear D. Trimming left V 6 bases short and J 4 bases short, with 28 bases between. Germline loops: CDR1 MNHNS, CDR2 SASEGT. The CDR3 contains 18 residues. The CDR3 reads CASSKNPSAFLGLYEQYF. For the CDR3, the DNA is TGTGCCAGCAGCAAGAACCCGTCCGCCTTCCTCGGGTTATACGAGCAGTACTTC.

The rearrangement links TRBV20-1 to TRBJ2-1, with D possibly being TRBD2 (5 bases). The J call may be in error: the DNA end matches TRBJ2-5 better. This CDR3 comprises 15 residues. Per germline, CDR1 DFQATT and CDR2 SNEGSKA (reference sequence). For the CDR3, the DNA is TGCAGTGCTAGAGAATATAGCGTCCGGCAAGAGACCCAGTACTTC. This translates into CSAREYSVRQETQYF.

This clonotype was seen ten or more times. The chain links TRBV7-2 to TRBJ2-6; weak D call: TRBD1 (6 bases). The CDR3 is 14 residues long. V was clipped by 6 bases and J by 8 bases, with 14 bases between them. The V gene's germline CDR1 is SGHTA and CDR2 FQGNSA. CDR3 sequence: CASRPQGIPNVLTF. CDR3 coding DNA: TGTGCCAGCAGGCCACAGGGAATCCCCAACGTCCTGACTTTC.

As for this clonotype: Sequence at one end of the junction differs from germline and may be a read error. The rearrangement links TRBV20-1 to TRBJ2-1, with D possibly matching TRBD1 (5 bases). Per the germline V gene, CDR1 is DFQATT and CDR2 is SNEGSKA (reference sequence). The length of the CDR3 is 11 residues. The CDR3 DNA is TGCAGTGCTCGCTATGGGGCTAGGCAGCTCTTC. Translated: CSARYGARQLF.

This clonotype came up a few times. The CDR3 is CASSETFRGLSYEQYF. The CDR3 DNA is TGCGCCAGCAGCGAGACATTTCGGGGGTTGAGCTACGAGCAGTACTTC. The V gene is TRBV4-3, the J gene TRBJ2-7, with D maybe TRBD2 (6 bases). V was shortened by 5 bases and J by 3 bases, with 20 bases between the two germline ends. This CDR3 has 16 amino acids. The V gene's germline CDR1 is LGHNA and CDR2 YSLEER.

The sample holds a few counts of this clonotype. This chain connects TRBV7-3 to TRBJ1-1, with a possible D match to TRBD1 (6 bases). Trimming shortened V by 1 base and J by 0 bases, and 12 bases separated the two germline ends. Per the germline V gene, CDR1 is SGHTA and CDR2 is FQGTGA. The CDR3 consists of 16 residues. CDR3 region: CASSLNTGQLNTEAFF. CDR3 nucleotides: TGTGCCAGCAGCTTAAATACAGGGCAGCTGAACACTGAAGCTTTCTTT.

V usage is TRBV20-1 and J usage is TRBJ2-1; D gene unclear. Germline values: CDR1 DFQATT, CDR2 SNEGSKA (reference sequence). With 1 base removed from V and 5 bases from J, the gap between germline ends came to 15 bases. This CDR3 spans 15 amino acids. The CDR3 sequence: CSARVQLISHNEQFF. Written as DNA, the CDR3 is TGCAGTGCTAGAGTGCAGCTTATCTCACACAATGAGCAGTTCTTC.

The chain couples TRBV7-9 to TRBJ1-2; D remains unclear. Germline V gene sequence: CDR1 SEHNR, CDR2 FQNEAQ (reference sequence). This CDR3 has 13 residues. Trimming removed 1 base from V and 8 bases from J, with 11 bases in between. The CDR3 nucleotides read TGTGCCAGCAGCTTAGAGGAAATGCGAGGCTACACCTTC. This codes for CASSLEEMRGYTF.

The V gene is TRBV5-6, the J gene TRBJ2-5; weak D call: TRBD2 (5 bases). V shed 0 bases and J shed 2 bases, with 8 bases lying between them. This CDR3 spans 14 amino acids. Germline CDR1 is SGHDT and CDR2 is YYEEEE. CDR3 sequence reads: CASSLVGEQETQYF. CDR3 nucleotide sequence: TGTGCCAGCAGCTTGGTCGGGGAACAAGAGACCCAGTACTTC.

The table lists this clonotype with a few counts. This sequence joins TRBV5-1 and TRBJ2-5; perhaps TRBD1 as D (6 bases). The J call may be faulty, since TRBJ2-7 better matches the DNA end. The CDR3 extends over 14 amino acids. CDR1 and CDR2 (germline): SGHRS, YFSETQ. The CDR3 coding sequence is TGCGCCAGCAGCTTCAACGGACAGATGTACGAGCAGTACTTC. This sequence encodes CASSFNGQMYEQYF.

This clonotype was picked up a small number of times. Its ends do not fully match the called genes, so a read error is possible. The chain uses TRBV18 and TRBJ1-1, with D tentatively TRBD1 (5 bases). CDR3 length: 14 amino acids. Germline V gene data show CDR1 as KGHSH and CDR2 as LQKENI. The CDR3 spells CASAPSGAYTEAFF. The CDR3 DNA is TGTGCCAGCGCACCGTCCGGGGCGTACACTGAAGCTTTCTTT. Variable domain in full (rest from reference TRBV18 and TRBJ1-1): NAGVMQNPRHLVRRRGQEARLRCSPMKGHSHVYWYRQLPEEGLKFMVYLQKENIIDESGMPKERFSAEFPKEGPSILRIQQVVRGDSAAYFCASAPSGAYTEAFFGQGTRLTVV.

This clonotype was found many times. This chain joins TRBV27 and TRBJ2-1, with 7 bases identical to TRBD2. The CDR3 is made up of 16 amino acids. Germline trimming cut 3 bases from V and 0 bases from J; bases unmatched to any gene: 5. Germline V lookup: CDR1 MNHEY, CDR2 SMNVEV (reference sequence). In DNA form, the CDR3 reads TGTGCCAGCAGTTTCCCGACTAGCAGCTCCTACAATGAGCAGTTCTTC. Amino acid sequence: CASSFPTSSSYNEQFF.

This clonotype was seen only a few times. The chain couples TRBV27 to TRBJ2-1; a weak D match, TRBD2 (5 bases). The assigned J gene may be wrong: the sequence end matches TRBJ2-7 better. Germline CDR1 is MNHEY and CDR2 is SMNVEV (reference sequence). This CDR3 is built from 15 residues. The CDR3 DNA follows: TGTGCCAGCAGTCCGCGAAAGACTACCTCCTACGAGCAGTACTTC. This codes for CASSPRKTTSYEQYF.

V is TRBV11-2 and J is TRBJ2-5; the D gene is possibly TRBD2 (5 bases). Germline CDR1 is SGHAT and CDR2 is FQNNGV. V lost 5 bases, J lost 2 bases, and 15 bases lay in between. The CDR3 contains 15 residues. Here the CDR3 reads CASSERWTSQETQYF. The DNA for the CDR3 is TGTGCCAGCAGCGAACGATGGACTTCTCAAGAGACCCAGTACTTC.

The CDR3 sequence: CASSVGTSKTETQYF. In nucleotides, the CDR3 is TGTGCCAGCAGCGTCGGGACTAGCAAGACAGAGACCCAGTACTTC. The chain is built from TRBV9 and TRBJ2-5; 9 nucleotides match TRBD2. The CDR3 sequence is 15 residues long. Per the germline V gene, CDR1 is SGDLS and CDR2 is YYNGEE. Unmatched junction bases numbered 6, after V lost 2 bases and J lost 4 bases. Full variable domain (remainder filled in from reference TRBV9 and TRBJ2-5): DSGVTQTPKHLITATGQRVTLRCSPRSGDLSVYWYQQSLDQGLQFLIQYYNGEERAKGNILERFSAQQFPDLHSELNLSSLELGDSALYFCASSVGTSKTETQYFGPGTRLLVL.

J is TRBJ2-5 and V is TRBV7-9, with D perhaps TRBD2 (5 bases). The germline V and J ends were trimmed by 6 bases and 3 bases, with 14 bases remaining between them. CDR1 is SEHNR, CDR2 FQNEAQ, per germline (reference sequence). There are 14 residues in the CDR3. This CDR3 is CASRHSGNKETQYF. As DNA, the CDR3 is TGTGCCAGCAGACATTCCGGGAACAAAGAGACCCAGTACTTC.

The chain recombines TRBV11-3 with TRBJ2-6; possibly TRBD1 for D (6 bases). This CDR3 comprises 15 residues. V was pared by 3 bases and J by 3 bases, with 9 bases between. The germline gives CDR1 SGHNT, CDR2 YENEEA. The CDR3, as DNA: TGTGCCAGCAGCTTCGAGGGGGTTGGGGCCAACGTCCTGACTTTC. This codes for CASSFEGVGANVLTF.

This clonotype was detected many times. The chain uses TRBV4-3 and TRBJ2-5; no firm D call. The CDR3 spans 13 residues. The germline CDR1 and CDR2 sequences are LGHNA and YSLEER. V was pared by 4 bases and J by 5 bases, with 11 bases between. CDR3 DNA sequence: TGCGCCAGCAGCCCTGACCTGGGGGAGACCCAGTACTTC. Translation gives CASSPDLGETQYF.

The rearrangement uses TRBV4-3 and TRBJ1-4; D remains ambiguous. Trimming removed 0 bases from V and 7 bases from J, with 18 bases in between. Germline loops: CDR1 LGHNA, CDR2 YSLEER. The CDR3 is made up of 17 amino acids. The CDR3: CASSQDYVAVAGEKLFF. DNA for the CDR3: TGCGCCAGCAGCCAAGATTATGTAGCCGTTGCGGGTGAAAAACTGTTTTTT.